Presented here are 27 T cell receptor beta chains from one specimen sequenced in a study of blood T cell repertoires in COVID-19. Produced via immunoSEQ multiplex PCR; TCRdb's table is partial and in-frame only. The table lists some 350,000 clones, 85% to 90% of them singletons. Material for sequencing was PBMCs or T cells enriched from blood (not recorded which). All receptors come from a man aged 18-30 years who had recovered from COVID-19.

This clone is a singleton in its sample. CDR3 loop: CASSLFPGLADNEQFF. CDR3 sequence (DNA): TGTGCCAGCAGCCTTTTTCCTGGACTAGCAGACAATGAGCAGTTCTTC. J is TRBJ2-1 and V is TRBV28; TRBD2 matches 8 bases. This CDR3 has 16 amino acids. V dropped 6 bases and J dropped 5; count of bases not matched to a gene: 12. Germline CDR1 is MDHEN and CDR2 is SYDVKM. Drawing the rest from reference TRBV28 and TRBJ2-1, the complete variable domain is DVKVTQSSRYLVKRTGEKVFLECVQDMDHENMFWYRQDPGLGLRLIYFSYDVKMKEKGDIPEGYSVSREKKERFSLILESASTNQTSMYLCASSLFPGLADNEQFFGPGTRLTVL.

This clone is a singleton in its sample. The chain is built from TRBV6-4 and TRBJ1-2; weak D call: TRBD1 (6 bases). The CDR3 is 15 amino acids. CDR1 is MRHNA and CDR2 is SNTAGT in the germline V gene. The ends were cut back, 2 bases at V and 7 bases at J, with 17 bases in the middle. The CDR3 coding sequence is TGTGCCAGCAGTGACGGGGGGGGCAGTAACCGTGGCTACACCTTC. Encoded protein: CASSDGGGSNRGYTF.

V usage is TRBV5-1 and J usage is TRBJ1-1, with 7 positions matching TRBD1. Per germline, CDR1 SGHRS and CDR2 YFSETQ. J lost 2 bases, V lost 4 bases, and 5 bases had no gene match. The CDR3 length is 14 residues. CDR3 amino acids: CASSPGTVNTEAFF. The DNA for the CDR3 is TGCGCCAGCAGCCCTGGGACAGTAAACACTGAAGCTTTCTTT.

This chain uses TRBV7-6 with TRBJ1-6; TRBD1 is a possible D gene (5 bases). CDR1 SGHVS and CDR2 FNYEAQ come from the germline V gene. The CDR3 loop spans 14 amino acids. V was clipped by 4 bases and J by 7 bases, with 11 bases between them. The CDR3 DNA reads as TGTGCCAGCAGCTCCAGGACACCCAATTCACCCCTCCACTTT. Its protein product is CASSSRTPNSPLHF.

The gene calls are TRBV27 and TRBJ1-4; the match to TRBD1 covers 7 bases. Germline V gene data show CDR1 as MNHEY and CDR2 as SMNVEV (reference sequence). The CDR3 spans 14 residues. Unmatched junction bases numbered 9, after V lost 6 bases and J lost 8 bases. CDR3 sequence: CASRGDSTREKLFF. The CDR3 region has the DNA TGTGCCAGCAGGGGGGACAGCACGAGGGAAAAACTGTTTTTT.

The genes are TRBV24-1 and TRBJ1-5; D gene uncertain. Trimming took 3 bases from V and 15 from J, leaving 14 bases between them. Looked up from germline, CDR1 is KGHDR and CDR2 is SFDVKD. The CDR3 has 12 amino acids. The CDR3 DNA sequence: TGTGCCACCAGTGATCTCGGGTCTCTGCGGCATTTT. Protein: CATSDLGSLRHF.

J is TRBJ1-4 and V is TRBV19; TRBD1 is a possible D gene (6 bases). V was trimmed by 7 bases and J by 10 bases, leaving 22 bases between them. The CDR3 consists of 15 residues. The germline CDR1 and CDR2 sequences are LNHDA and SQIVND (reference sequence). The CDR3 protein is CASTKNRGADGKLFF. In DNA, the CDR3 is TGTGCCAGTACTAAAAATCGGGGGGCAGATGGAAAACTGTTTTTT. The full variable domain, completed using reference TRBV19 and TRBJ1-4, is DGGITQSPKYLFRKEGQNVTLSCEQNLNHDAMYWYRQDPGQGLRLIYYSQIVNDFQKGDIAEGYSVSREKKESFPLTVTSAQKNPTAFYLCASTKNRGADGKLFFGSGTQLSVL.

The sample holds one count of this clone. The V call is TRBV5-6, the J call TRBJ2-5, with 8 bases fitting TRBD2. Per the germline V gene, CDR1 is SGHDT and CDR2 is YYEEEE. V lost 4 bases and J lost 2; bases outside the gene matches: 16. This CDR3 region has 18 residues. CDR3 residues: CASSQQGRVAGLQETQYF. CDR3 coding DNA: TGTGCCAGCAGCCAGCAAGGGCGGGTAGCGGGGCTACAAGAGACCCAGTACTTC.

V is TRBV28 and J is TRBJ2-7, with 7 bases identical to TRBD2. CDR3 length: 14 residues. Germline V CDR1 and CDR2: MDHEN, SYDVKM. V was pared by 2 bases and J by 0 bases, with 1 base of the junction left unmatched. In nucleotides, the CDR3 is TGTGCCAGCAGTTTACGACTAGCCTCCTACGAGCAGTACTTC. Translation gives CASSLRLASYEQYF. The entire variable domain, with the rest obtained from reference TRBV28 and TRBJ2-7, is as follows: DVKVTQSSRYLVKRTGEKVFLECVQDMDHENMFWYRQDPGLGLRLIYFSYDVKMKEKGDIPEGYSVSREKKERFSLILESASTNQTSMYLCASSLRLASYEQYFGPGTRLTVT.

The chain links TRBV7-3 to TRBJ2-1, with a tentative D call TRBD1 (6 bases). Trimming shortened V by 5 bases and J by 6 bases, and 20 bases separated the two germline ends. From germline, CDR1 is SGHTA and CDR2 FQGTGA. This CDR3 has 16 residues. DNA for the CDR3: TGTGCCAGCAGCCCCATGGACAGCGTCGGAAGCAATGAGCAGTTCTTC. Translated, it gives CASSPMDSVGSNEQFF.

The J gene is TRBJ1-3, the V gene TRBV9, with a weak D call TRBD1 (5 bases). Germline-derived CDR1 and CDR2 are SGDLS and YYNGEE. The CDR3 has 16 amino acids. Deletions cut 4 bases from V and 0 bases from J, with 14 bases between. CDR3 loop: CASSTDPGHSGNTIYF. The CDR3 region has the DNA TGTGCCAGCAGCACAGACCCAGGGCACTCTGGAAACACCATATATTTT. The full variable domain, with the rest looked up from reference TRBV9 and TRBJ1-3, is DSGVTQTPKHLITATGQRVTLRCSPRSGDLSVYWYQQSLDQGLQFLIQYYNGEERAKGNILERFSAQQFPDLHSELNLSSLELGDSALYFCASSTDPGHSGNTIYFGEGSWLTVV.

This chain uses TRBV18 with TRBJ2-5, with D possibly matching TRBD2 (7 bases). Trimming cost V 4 bases and J 3 bases, with 12 bases left between them. Germline assignment: CDR1 KGHSH and CDR2 LQKENI. The CDR3 is 14 residues long. The CDR3 DNA sequence: TGTGCCAGCTCACGAGGGGGGGCTAAAGAGACCCAGTACTTC. Its translation: CASSRGGAKETQYF. Full variable domain (missing parts from reference TRBV18 and TRBJ2-5): NAGVMQNPRHLVRRRGQEARLRCSPMKGHSHVYWYRQLPEEGLKFMVYLQKENIIDESGMPKERFSAEFPKEGPSILRIQQVVRGDSAAYFCASSRGGAKETQYFGPGTRLLVL.

The J gene is TRBJ1-2, the V gene TRBV3-1 (or the pseudogene TRBV3-2); a possible D gene is TRBD1 (6 bases). The CDR3 loop spans 13 amino acids. The germline V gene has CDR1 LGHDT and CDR2 YNNKEL (reference sequence). Trimming pared 1 base from V and 4 bases from J, leaving 7 bases between. CDR3 sequence (DNA): TGTGCCAGCAGCCAAGCCAGGGGCTATGGCTACACCTTC. Protein sequence: CASSQARGYGYTF.

The chain links TRBV19 to TRBJ2-6; weak D call: TRBD1 (6 bases). The CDR3 sequence is 16 residues long. Germline assignment: CDR1 LNHDA and CDR2 SQIVND (reference sequence). V was cut by 5 bases and J by 0 bases, with 11 bases left in between. CDR3 loop: CASSLTGSSGANVLTF. For the CDR3, the DNA is TGTGCCAGTAGTTTAACAGGGAGCTCTGGGGCCAACGTCCTGACTTTC.

This chain joins TRBV3-1 (or the pseudogene TRBV3-2) and TRBJ1-1; D remains ambiguous. CDR1 LGHDT and CDR2 YNNKEL come from the germline V gene (reference sequence). V was shortened by 3 bases and J by 5 bases, with 13 bases between the two germline ends. The CDR3 totals 14 residues. The CDR3 nucleotides read TGTGCCAGCAGCCAGATTCCGGGAAGGACTGAAGCTTTCTTT. Its translation is CASSQIPGRTEAFF.

This clone appeared a few times. The V gene is TRBV30, the J gene TRBJ2-1, with 9 bases aligning to TRBD2. V lost 6 bases, J lost 7 bases, and 10 bases stayed unmatched. Germline V gene sequence: CDR1 GTSNPN, CDR2 SVGIG (reference sequence). The CDR3 runs to 14 residues. This CDR3 is CACPGAGGPNEQFF. Written as DNA, the CDR3 is TGTGCCTGTCCAGGGGCGGGGGGGCCGAATGAGCAGTTCTTC.

This chain links TRBV4-3 with TRBJ2-1, with a tentative D call TRBD2 (6 bases). Deletions cut 4 bases from V and 7 bases from J, with 14 bases between. The CDR3 length is 14 residues. Per the germline V gene, CDR1 is LGHNA and CDR2 is YSLEER. CDR3 loop: CASSPLTAGNEQFF. Here the CDR3 DNA reads TGCGCCAGCAGCCCCCTCACTGCGGGAAATGAGCAGTTCTTC.

V gene TRBV7-3 combines with J gene TRBJ2-1, with TRBD1 matching 7 bases. The CDR3 has 15 residues. Germline V gene sequence: CDR1 SGHTA, CDR2 FQGTGA. Losses at the gene ends were 5 bases for V and 6 bases for J; bases not matched to a gene: 10. This CDR3 reads CASSRDRDWFNEQFF. The CDR3 DNA sequence: TGTGCCAGCAGCCGAGACAGGGATTGGTTCAATGAGCAGTTCTTC.

This clone was recorded only once. The V gene is TRBV19, the J gene TRBJ2-3, with D possibly being TRBD2 (7 bases). In germline, CDR1 is LNHDA, CDR2 SQIVND (reference sequence). The V gene lost 5 bases and the J gene lost 2 bases, with 11 bases spanning the gap. The CDR3 runs 14 residues. Written as DNA, the CDR3 is TGTGCCAGTAGTTGGGGGGGCGTCACAGATACGCAGTATTTT. Encoded protein: CASSWGGVTDTQYF.

The chain links TRBV2 to TRBJ1-6, with TRBD1 identical over 10 bases. The V gene end was trimmed by 2 bases and the J gene end by 12 bases; junction bases not matched to a gene: 7. This CDR3 is built from 15 residues. Germline values: CDR1 SNHLY, CDR2 FYNNEI. The CDR3 reads CASSERGQGLGPLHF. CDR3 nucleotides: TGTGCCAGCAGTGAAAGGGGACAGGGGTTGGGACCCCTCCACTTT.

This chain joins TRBV28 and TRBJ2-1; TRBD2 agrees at 11 bases. Per the germline V gene, CDR1 is MDHEN and CDR2 is SYDVKM. Losses at the gene ends were 6 bases for V and 0 bases for J; bases not matched to a gene: 4. The length of the CDR3 is 16 residues. The CDR3 is CASSSGTSGSYNEQFF. The CDR3 DNA follows: TGTGCCAGCAGCTCCGGGACTAGCGGCTCCTACAATGAGCAGTTCTTC.

For this clone: Within the sample, other DNA sequences also encode this same CDR3. This rearrangement joins TRBV6-5 to TRBJ1-1; no definite D call. Germline values: CDR1 MNHEY, CDR2 SVGAGI. The CDR3 runs to 14 residues. Trimming pared 0 bases from V and 0 bases from J, leaving 5 bases between. The DNA for the CDR3 is TGTGCCAGCAGTTACTCGTCCGTGAACACTGAAGCTTTCTTT. This codes for CASSYSSVNTEAFF.

The V gene is TRBV6-4, the J gene TRBJ1-1; D is undetermined. This CDR3 has 13 amino acids. Trimming took 2 bases from V and 4 from J, leaving 8 bases between them. Per the germline V gene, CDR1 is MRHNA and CDR2 is SNTAGT. The CDR3 loop is CASSDLPGTEAFF. The CDR3 nucleotides are TGTGCCAGCAGTGACCTCCCCGGCACTGAAGCTTTCTTT.

The chain is built from TRBV6-5 and TRBJ2-7; no reliable D call. CDR1 MNHEY and CDR2 SVGAGI come from the germline V gene. Trimming pared 0 bases from V and 0 bases from J, leaving 9 bases between. The CDR3 consists of 15 residues. DNA for the CDR3: TGTGCCAGCAGTTACTCGAGAGGCAGCTCCTACGAGCAGTACTTC. Protein sequence: CASSYSRGSSYEQYF.

The gene calls are TRBV3-1 (or the pseudogene TRBV3-2) and TRBJ2-7, with TRBD1 identical over 10 bases. Germline lookup yields CDR1 LGHDT and CDR2 YNNKEL (reference sequence). Losses at the gene ends were 1 base for V and 8 bases for J; bases not matched to a gene: 8. CDR3 size: 15 residues. The CDR3 reads CASSQAWDRGNKQYF. DNA of the CDR3: TGTGCCAGCAGCCAAGCGTGGGACAGGGGAAATAAGCAGTACTTC.

This clone was observed a handful of times. An end of the junction does not agree with germline; a read error may underlie this. V and J are TRBV3-1 (or the pseudogene TRBV3-2) and TRBJ1-2, with D perhaps TRBD1 (5 bases). The germline V gene has CDR1 LGHDT and CDR2 YNNKEL (reference sequence). This CDR3 region has 11 residues. The CDR3 DNA follows: TGTGCCAGCAGTCGAGGAACAGGAACTTGCTTC. Its protein product is CASSRGTGTCF.

The chain uses TRBV13 and TRBJ2-1; 7 bases line up with TRBD2. Looked up from germline, CDR1 is PRHDT and CDR2 is FYEKMQ (reference sequence). The junction had 7 bases not matched to a gene; V was cut back by 5 bases and J by 15 bases. The CDR3 runs to 11 residues. CDR3 sequence reads: CASSPGLGAFF. CDR3 coding DNA: TGTGCCAGCAGCCCTGGACTAGGTGCGTTCTTC.